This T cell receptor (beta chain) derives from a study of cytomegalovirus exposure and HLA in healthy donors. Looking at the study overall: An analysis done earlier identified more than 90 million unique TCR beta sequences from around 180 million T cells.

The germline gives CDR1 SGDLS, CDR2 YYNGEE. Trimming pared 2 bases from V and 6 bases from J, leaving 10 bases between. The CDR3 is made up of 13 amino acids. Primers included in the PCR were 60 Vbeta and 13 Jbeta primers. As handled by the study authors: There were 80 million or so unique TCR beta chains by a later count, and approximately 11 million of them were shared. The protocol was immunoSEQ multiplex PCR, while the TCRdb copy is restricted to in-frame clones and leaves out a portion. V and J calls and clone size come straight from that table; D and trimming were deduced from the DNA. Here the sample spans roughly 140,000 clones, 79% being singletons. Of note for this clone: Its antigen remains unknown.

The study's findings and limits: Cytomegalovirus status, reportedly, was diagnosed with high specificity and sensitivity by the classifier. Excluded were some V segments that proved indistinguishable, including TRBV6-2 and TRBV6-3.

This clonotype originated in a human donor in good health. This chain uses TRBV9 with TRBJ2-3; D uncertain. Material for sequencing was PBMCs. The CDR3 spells CASSVQTWDTQYF. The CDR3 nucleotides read TGTGCCAGCAGCGTCCAGACTTGGGATACGCAGTATTTT.